This TCR beta chain was identified during a study of blood T cell repertoires in COVID-19. V was clipped by 4 bases and J by 2 bases; unmatched bases: 7. Germline V CDR1 and CDR2: MNHEY, SVGAGI. CDR3 length equals 15 residues. The assay was immunoSEQ multiplex PCR, and TCRdb's table has in-frame clones only and misses some. Among just under 65,000 clones listed, about 82% were seen once. The sequence derives from a human donor in a cohort sampled during active COVID-19. Sequencing used peripheral blood. The chain employs TRBV6-5 and TRBJ2-5, with 7 bases matching TRBD2. This CDR3 reads CASSWGGRGQETQYF. The CDR3 coding sequence is TGTGCCAGCAGTTGGGGGGGACGAGGTCAAGAGACCCAGTACTTC.